A selection of T cell receptor beta chains follows, all from one sample in a study of monozygotic twins with inflammatory bowel disease. From its re-call of the 5' RACE reads, TCRdb lists each CDR3 protein once, without DNA. Here the sample table reports a few hundred thousand distinct CDR3 sequences. Sequences were obtained from blood. All receptors derive from a human donor with ulcerative colitis or Crohn's disease, or a healthy co-twin of an affected twin (not recorded which). CDR3s include the opening cysteine and the closing phenylalanine or tryptophan.

j_call,v_call,cdr3_aa
TRBJ2-7,TRBV5-1,CASSLGTGGVYEQYF
TRBJ1-2,TRBV19,CASSEQGTSNYGYTF
TRBJ2-7,TRBV7-2,CASSLRSGGPSYEQYF
TRBJ1-1,TRBV5-1,CASNQGENTEAFF
TRBJ1-5,TRBV5-6,CASSLSGRYSNQPQHF
TRBJ1-4,TRBV7-9,CASSPGTENEKLFF
TRBJ2-3,TRBV6-5,CASSYSGSLGTDTQYF
TRBJ2-1,TRBV5-1,CASSRTGGIYNEQFF
TRBJ2-1,TRBV6-2/TRBV6-3,CASSHHPEGTVSQFF
TRBJ2-1,TRBV5-8,CASSLNLPEQFF
TRBJ2-3,TRBV11-2,CASRPGPQAGDTQYF
TRBJ1-6,TRBV20-1,CSASRGQRDNSPLHF
TRBJ1-3,TRBV7-9,CASSFGHSGNTIYF
TRBJ1-1,TRBV5-1,CASSPRDRGFEAFF
TRBJ2-3,TRBV20-1,CSARVEATLITDTQYF
TRBJ2-7,TRBV9,CASSVGGDGNYEQYF
TRBJ1-1,TRBV4-1,CASSQVYRASGEAFF
TRBJ2-3,TRBV4-1,CASSQDWGRGSDTQYF
TRBJ2-7,TRBV6-1,CASSAQGPTYEQYF
TRBJ2-3,TRBV5-1,CASSFTGLGTDTQYF
TRBJ1-1,TRBV3-1,CASSQMGILGTEAFF
TRBJ1-2,TRBV12-3/TRBV12-4,CASNRWGRGGYTF
TRBJ1-1,TRBV6-4,CASSDSRVSNTEAFF
TRBJ1-5,TRBV19,CASSADRVISNQPQHF
TRBJ2-7,TRBV19,CASSIGRSYEQYF
TRBJ1-3,TRBV5-5,CASSPNVRVTGNTIYF